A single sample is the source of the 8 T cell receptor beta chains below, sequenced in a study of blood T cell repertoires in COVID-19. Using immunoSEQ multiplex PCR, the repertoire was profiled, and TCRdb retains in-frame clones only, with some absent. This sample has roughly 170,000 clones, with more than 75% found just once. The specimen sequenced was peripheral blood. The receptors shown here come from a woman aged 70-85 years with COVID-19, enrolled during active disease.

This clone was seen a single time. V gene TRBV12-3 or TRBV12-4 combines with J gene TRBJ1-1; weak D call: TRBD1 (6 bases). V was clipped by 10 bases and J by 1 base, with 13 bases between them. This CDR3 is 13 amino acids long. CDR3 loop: CAIGQIQNTEAFF. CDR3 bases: TGTGCCATTGGACAGATTCAGAACACTGAAGCTTTCTTT.

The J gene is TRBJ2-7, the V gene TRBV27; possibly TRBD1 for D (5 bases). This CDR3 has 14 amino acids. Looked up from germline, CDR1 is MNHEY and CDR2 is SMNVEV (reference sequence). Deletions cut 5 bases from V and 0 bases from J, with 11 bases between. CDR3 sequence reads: CASSKIRDSYEQYF. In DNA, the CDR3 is TGTGCCAGCAGTAAGATCAGGGACTCCTACGAGCAGTACTTC.

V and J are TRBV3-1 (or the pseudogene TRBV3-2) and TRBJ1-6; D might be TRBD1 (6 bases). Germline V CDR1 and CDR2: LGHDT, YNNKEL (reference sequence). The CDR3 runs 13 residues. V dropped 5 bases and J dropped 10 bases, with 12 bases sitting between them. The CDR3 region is CASSSNRDSPLHF. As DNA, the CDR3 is TGTGCCAGCAGCTCCAACAGGGACTCACCCCTCCACTTT.

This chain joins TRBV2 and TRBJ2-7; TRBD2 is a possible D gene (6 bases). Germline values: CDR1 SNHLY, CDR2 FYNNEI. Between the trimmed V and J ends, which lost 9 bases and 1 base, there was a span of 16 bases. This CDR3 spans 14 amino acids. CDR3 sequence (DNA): TGTGCCAGTCGACTAGTTAGATCTTCCTACGAGCAGTACTTC. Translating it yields CASRLVRSSYEQYF.

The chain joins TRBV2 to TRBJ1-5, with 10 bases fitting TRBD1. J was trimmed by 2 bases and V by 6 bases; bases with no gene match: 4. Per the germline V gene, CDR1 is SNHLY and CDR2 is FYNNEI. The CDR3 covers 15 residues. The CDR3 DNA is TGTGCCAGCAGGGCCGGGACAGGGGGCAATCAGCCCCAGCATTTT. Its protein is CASRAGTGGNQPQHF.

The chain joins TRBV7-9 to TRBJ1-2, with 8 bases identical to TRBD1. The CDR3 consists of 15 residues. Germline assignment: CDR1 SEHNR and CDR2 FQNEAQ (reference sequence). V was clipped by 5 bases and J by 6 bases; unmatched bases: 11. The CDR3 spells CASSPPGQGVNGYTF. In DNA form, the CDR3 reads TGTGCCAGCAGCCCACCTGGACAGGGCGTAAATGGCTACACCTTC.

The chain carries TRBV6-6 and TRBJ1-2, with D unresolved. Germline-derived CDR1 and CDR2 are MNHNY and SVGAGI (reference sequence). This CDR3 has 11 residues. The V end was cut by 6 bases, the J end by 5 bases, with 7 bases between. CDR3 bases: TGTGCCAGCAGCAGGAATTATGGCTACACCTTC. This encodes CASSRNYGYTF.

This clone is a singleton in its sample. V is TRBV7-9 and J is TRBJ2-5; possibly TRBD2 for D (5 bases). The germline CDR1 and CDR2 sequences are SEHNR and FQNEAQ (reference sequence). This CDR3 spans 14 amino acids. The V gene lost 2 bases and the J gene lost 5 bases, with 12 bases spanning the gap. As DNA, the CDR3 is TGTGCCAGCAGCTTAAGCCTAGGACTGGAGACCCAGTACTTC. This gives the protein CASSLSLGLETQYF.